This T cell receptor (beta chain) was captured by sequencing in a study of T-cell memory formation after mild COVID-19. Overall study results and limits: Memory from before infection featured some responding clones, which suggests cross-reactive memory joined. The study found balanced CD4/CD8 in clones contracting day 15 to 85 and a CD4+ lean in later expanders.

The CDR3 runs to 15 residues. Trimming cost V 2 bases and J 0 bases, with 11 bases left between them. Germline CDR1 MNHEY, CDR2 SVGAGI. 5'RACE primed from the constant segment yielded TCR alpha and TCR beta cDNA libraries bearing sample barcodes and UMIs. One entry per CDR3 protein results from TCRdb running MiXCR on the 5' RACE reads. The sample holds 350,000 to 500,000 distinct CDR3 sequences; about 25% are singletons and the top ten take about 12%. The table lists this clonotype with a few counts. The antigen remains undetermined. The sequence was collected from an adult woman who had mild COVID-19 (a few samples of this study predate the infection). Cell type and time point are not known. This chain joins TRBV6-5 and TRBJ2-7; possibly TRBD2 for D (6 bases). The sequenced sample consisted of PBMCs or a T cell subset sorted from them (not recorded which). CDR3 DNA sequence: TGTGCCAGCAGTTACCGGGGGACCTACTCCTACGAGCAGTACTTC. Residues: CASSYRGTYSYEQYF.